The 21 T cell receptor beta chains given below trace back to one sample, sequenced in a study of Ad26.COV2.S vaccination and SARS-CoV-2 variants. This sample's treatment: some 20 received Ad26.COV2.S at low or high dose, single or two shots; roughly five received placebo; per-sample allocation not given. Day 63 after the first vaccine or placebo injection was the time point for sampling. Only in-frame clones appear in the TCRdb table, and some are missing; sequencing was by immunoSEQ multiplex PCR. The repertoire holds 200,000 to 300,000 clones, with approximately 87% as singletons. The source material was peripheral blood, sampled in a trial of Ad26.COV2.S vaccine versus placebo. Source of these receptors: a person aged 18-60 years who received the Ad26.COV2.S COVID-19 vaccine or a placebo.

This clone was counted between two and nine times. V is TRBV5-1 and J is TRBJ1-2, with D perhaps TRBD1 (5 bases). Trimming removed 4 bases from V and 8 bases from J, with 18 bases in between. The CDR3 totals 14 residues. Germline V gene lookup returns CDR1 SGHRS and CDR2 YFSETQ. Written as DNA, the CDR3 is TGCGCCAGCAGCAGCCTGGTTGGGGCAGCCGGCTACACCTTC. Its protein product is CASSSLVGAAGYTF. The complete variable domain, with remaining parts taken from reference TRBV5-1 and TRBJ1-2, reads KAGVTQTPRYLIKTRGQQVTLSCSPISGHRSVSWYQQTPGQGLQFLFEYFSETQRNKGNFPGRFSGRQFSNSRSEMNVSTLELGDSALYLCASSSLVGAAGYTFGSGTRLTVV.

The chain recombines TRBV24-1 with TRBJ2-7; D is possibly TRBD1 (6 bases). CDR3 length: 13 amino acids. V lost 9 bases to trimming and J lost 5 bases, with 16 bases between them. Per germline, CDR1 KGHDR and CDR2 SFDVKD. CDR3 nucleotides: TGTGCCACCTCCGGGACACCCTCTGACGAGCAGTACTTC. It specifies CATSGTPSDEQYF.

The chain couples TRBV6-5 to TRBJ2-3, with D unclear. Germline CDR1 is MNHEY and CDR2 is SVGAGI. With 5 bases removed from V and 2 bases from J, the gap between germline ends came to 14 bases. The length of the CDR3 is 15 residues. This CDR3 reads CASSSRPSPTDTQYF. CDR3 DNA: TGTGCCAGCAGTAGTCGACCGAGCCCCACAGATACGCAGTATTTT.

The J gene is TRBJ2-7, the V gene TRBV5-8; 12 nucleotides agree with TRBD2. The DNA matches TRBJ2-5 better at its end, which makes the J call doubtful. There are 15 residues in the CDR3. Germline assignment: CDR1 SGHTS and CDR2 YDEGEE. This CDR3 reads CASSSTSGGWETQYF. The DNA for the CDR3 is TGTGCCAGCAGTTCGACTAGCGGGGGATGGGAGACCCAGTACTTC.

The V gene is TRBV7-9, the J gene TRBJ1-2; D uncertain. Looked up from germline, CDR1 is SEHNR and CDR2 is FQNEAQ (reference sequence). The CDR3 has 11 amino acids. V dropped 7 bases and J dropped 1 base, with 4 bases sitting between them. The CDR3 nucleotides are TGTGCCAGCATTAATAACTATGGCTACACCTTC. Translation gives CASINNYGYTF.

The rearrangement joins TRBV10-2 to TRBJ2-5; no reliable D call. CDR1 WSHSY and CDR2 SAAADI come from the germline V gene. This CDR3 comprises 10 residues. Trimming took off 10 bases at V and 8 bases at J, with 11 bases between the two ends. This chain's CDR3 is CATADLTQYF. As DNA, the CDR3 is TGCGCCACCGCCGATCTCACCCAGTACTTC.

This chain links TRBV7-9 with TRBJ1-1, with D possibly TRBD1 on 6 matching bases. The CDR3 spans 14 residues. Germline CDR1 reads SEHNR; CDR2 reads FQNEAQ (reference sequence). V was pared by 5 bases and J by 0 bases, with 10 bases between. CDR3: CASSPWTVNTEAFF. Here the CDR3 DNA reads TGTGCCAGCAGCCCATGGACAGTGAACACTGAAGCTTTCTTT.

This chain connects TRBV5-1 to TRBJ2-3, with D possibly matching TRBD2 (6 bases). Trimming removed 0 bases from V and 7 bases from J, with 9 bases in between. In germline, CDR1 is SGHRS, CDR2 YFSETQ. This CDR3 is 13 amino acids long. The CDR3 DNA reads as TGCGCCAGCAGCTTGGATGGGAGGAATACGCAGTATTTT. Its protein is CASSLDGRNTQYF.

The chain couples TRBV27 to TRBJ1-5; D remains ambiguous. Between the trimmed V and J ends, which lost 2 bases and 6 bases, there was a span of 8 bases. Germline CDR1 MNHEY, CDR2 SMNVEV (reference sequence). CDR3 length: 13 amino acids. The CDR3: CASSLDIFQPQHF. The CDR3 bases are TGTGCCAGCAGTTTAGATATATTTCAGCCCCAGCATTTT.

A single count supports this clone. CDR3 nucleotide sequence: TGTGCCAGCACCGTCCCGGGACAGGGGTTCAATGAGCAGTTCTTC. It yields the protein CASTVPGQGFNEQFF. V usage is TRBV28 and J usage is TRBJ2-1, with 10 bases matching TRBD1. The CDR3 covers 15 residues. The junction had 9 bases not matched to a gene; V was cut back by 7 bases and J by 6 bases. Germline assignment: CDR1 MDHEN and CDR2 SYDVKM.

This rearrangement joins TRBV7-3 to TRBJ2-1, with D maybe TRBD1 (6 bases). Trimming left V 5 bases short and J 7 bases short, with 15 bases between. This CDR3 is 14 amino acids long. CDR1 is SGHTA, CDR2 FQGTGA, per germline. The CDR3: CASSPGDVTNEQFF. CDR3 in DNA: TGTGCCAGCAGCCCAGGGGACGTGACAAATGAGCAGTTCTTC.

The CDR3, as DNA: TGTGCCATCGACAGTTCTAATTCACCCCTCCACTTT. As protein: CAIDSSNSPLHF. The rearrangement links TRBV7-9 to TRBJ1-6, with D tentatively TRBD1 (5 bases). V was trimmed by 10 bases and J by 6 bases, leaving 10 bases between them. CDR1 and CDR2 from the germline V gene are SEHNR and FQNEAQ (reference sequence). The CDR3 covers 12 residues. Full variable domain (missing parts from reference TRBV7-9 and TRBJ1-6): DTGVSQNPRHKITKRGQNVTFRCDPISEHNRLYWYRQTLGQGPEFLTYFQNEAQLEKSRLLSDRFSAERPKGSFSTLEIQRTEQGDSAMYLCAIDSSNSPLHFGNGTRLTVT.

V and J are TRBV4-2 and TRBJ1-5; D is possibly TRBD1 (6 bases). V was clipped by 3 bases and J by 4 bases, with 7 bases between them. Germline lookup yields CDR1 LGHNA and CDR2 YNFKEQ. The CDR3 is 13 amino acids. This chain's CDR3 is CASSHDRNQPQHF. The CDR3 DNA reads as TGTGCCAGCAGCCACGACAGGAATCAGCCCCAGCATTTT.

This clone was counted only a few times. This rearrangement joins TRBV10-2 to TRBJ2-7; D is unclear. This CDR3 has 12 amino acids. In germline, CDR1 is WSHSY, CDR2 SAAADI. Trimming pared 4 bases from V and 5 bases from J, leaving 9 bases between. CDR3 amino acids: CASSVGGNEQYF. The CDR3 DNA is TGCGCCAGCAGTGTTGGTGGGAACGAGCAGTACTTC.

The chain couples TRBV9 to TRBJ2-5; no firm D call. The germline V gene has CDR1 SGDLS and CDR2 YYNGEE. V lost 1 base and J 5 bases, leaving 3 bases between the germline ends. The CDR3 loop spans 11 amino acids. DNA for the CDR3: TGTGCCAGCAGCGTACACGAGACCCAGTACTTC. It encodes CASSVHETQYF.

The V and J genes are TRBV12-5 and TRBJ2-7; 9 nucleotides agree with TRBD1. V dropped 0 bases and J dropped 3; count of bases not matched to a gene: 15. The germline V gene has CDR1 LGHNT and CDR2 FRNRAP. This CDR3 spans 19 amino acids. The CDR3 nucleotides read TGTGCTAGTGGTTTGGTACTCGGGGGGACAGGGAGAAAGAGCTACGAGCAGTACTTC. Its protein product is CASGLVLGGTGRKSYEQYF.

The rearrangement joins TRBV28 to TRBJ2-3; D is perhaps TRBD2 (5 bases). The CDR3 covers 14 residues. Germline-derived CDR1 and CDR2 are MDHEN and SYDVKM. V lost 5 bases, J lost 4 bases, and 13 bases lay in between. The CDR3 spells CASSLPRRADTQYF. DNA of the CDR3: TGTGCCAGCAGTCTCCCGAGGCGGGCAGATACGCAGTATTTT.

The chain links TRBV28 to TRBJ2-7, with D perhaps given as TRBD1 or TRBD2 (5 bases each). V gave up 8 bases and J gave up 6 bases, with 14 bases separating them. The V gene's germline CDR1 is MDHEN and CDR2 SYDVKM. This CDR3 region has 12 residues. The CDR3 region has the DNA TGTGCCAGCGGTTCGGGGCTCGTCGAGCAGTACTTC. It codes for CASGSGLVEQYF.

The genes are TRBV6-5 and TRBJ2-7, with 7 nucleotides matching TRBD1. There are 14 residues in the CDR3. Germline CDR1 MNHEY, CDR2 SVGAGI. V was clipped by 0 bases and J by 5 bases; unmatched bases: 4. The CDR3 sequence is CASSYSMQGDEQYF. The CDR3 nucleotides read TGTGCCAGCAGTTACTCGATGCAGGGGGACGAGCAGTACTTC.

CDR3 sequence (DNA): TGTGCCAGCAGGAGGGCAGGTGGCACAGATACGCAGTATTTT. It encodes CASRRAGGTDTQYF. V usage is TRBV9 and J usage is TRBJ2-3; perhaps TRBD2 as D (5 bases). The ends were cut back, 5 bases at V and 1 base at J, with 11 bases in the middle. Germline lookup yields CDR1 SGDLS and CDR2 YYNGEE. This CDR3 is 14 amino acids long.

The chain has TRBV12-3 or TRBV12-4 and TRBJ2-7, with no clear D. The germline V and J ends were trimmed by 5 bases and 0 bases, with 8 bases remaining between them. The CDR3 contains 13 residues. Written as DNA, the CDR3 is TGTGCCAGCAGTCTGACACCCTCCTACGAGCAGTACTTC. It translates to CASSLTPSYEQYF.